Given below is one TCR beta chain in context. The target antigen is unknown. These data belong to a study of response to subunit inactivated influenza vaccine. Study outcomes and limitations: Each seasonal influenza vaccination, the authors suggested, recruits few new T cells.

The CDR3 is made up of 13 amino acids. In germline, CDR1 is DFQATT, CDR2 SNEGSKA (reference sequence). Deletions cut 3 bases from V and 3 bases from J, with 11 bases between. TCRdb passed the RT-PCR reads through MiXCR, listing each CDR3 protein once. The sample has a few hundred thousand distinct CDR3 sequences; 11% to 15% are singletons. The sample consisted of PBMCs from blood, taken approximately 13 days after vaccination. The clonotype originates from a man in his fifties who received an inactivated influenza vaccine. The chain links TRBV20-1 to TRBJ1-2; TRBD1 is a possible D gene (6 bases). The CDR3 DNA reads TGCAGTGCTAGGCTGGGGGCGGACTATGGCTACACCTTC. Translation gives CSARLGADYGYTF.